This entry lists 9 T cell receptor beta chains sequenced from one sample in a study of shared clonotypes between healthy human individuals (dated by TCRdb to the early 2020s). CD8 naive samples were CD45RO-negative cells positively selected for CCR7, giving a CD45RA+CCR7+ population that excluded TemRA cells. The library relied on the immunoSEQ multiplex PCR assay. TCRdb obtained this table from immuneACCESS and retained in-frame rearrangements with V and J assigned. These tables miss some clones; where compared with another copy, unresolved V genes account for less than half of the shortfall, and the remainder is unexplained. This sample has about 2.1 million clones in its table, and approximately 94% of those were observed once. The biggest ten clones account for around 1.7% of the sample. Sequencing used naive CD8+ T cells from PBMCs. Per the publication, the cell subset or site label means: CD45RA+CCR7+. These receptors came from a man younger than 35 in good health. Some clones in this sample may be carry-over from other donors' samples.

The rearrangement joins TRBV7-2 to TRBJ2-7; D not certain. The germline gives CDR1 SGHTA, CDR2 FQGNSA. The V end lost 2 bases, the J end lost 4 bases, and 12 bases lay between the germline ends. The CDR3 loop spans 14 amino acids. The CDR3 reads CASSLKASRYEQYF. In nucleotides, the CDR3 is TGTGCCAGCAGCTTAAAGGCTAGTCGGTACGAGCAGTACTTC.

The gene calls are TRBV27 and TRBJ2-3; D perhaps matches TRBD1 (5 bases). CDR1 MNHEY and CDR2 SMNVEV come from the germline V gene (reference sequence). V lost 3 bases and J lost 2, with 9 bases in between. The CDR3 has 14 residues. CDR3 region: CASSFSRATDTQYF. DNA of the CDR3: TGTGCCAGCAGTTTCTCCAGGGCCACAGATACGCAGTATTTT.

The genes are TRBV15 and TRBJ2-7, with D perhaps matching TRBD2 (6 bases). Germline CDR1 and CDR2: LNHNV and YYDKDF (reference sequence). Trimming took off 8 bases at V and 6 bases at J, with 20 bases between the two ends. The CDR3 has 14 amino acids. The CDR3 reads CATAYVGVEGEQYF. Here the CDR3 DNA reads TGTGCCACCGCCTATGTGGGAGTGGAGGGCGAGCAGTACTTC.

The V gene is TRBV9, the J gene TRBJ1-2, with TRBD1 identical over 7 bases. Germline CDR1 SGDLS, CDR2 YYNGEE. With 3 bases clipped from V and 4 bases from J, the junction kept 3 bases outside the gene matches. This CDR3 comprises 13 residues. CDR3 sequence (DNA): TGTGCCAGCAGCGGCCGGGACAGCTATGGCTACACCTTC. Encoded protein: CASSGRDSYGYTF.

The rearrangement links TRBV2 to TRBJ2-1, with 9 positions matching TRBD2. Germline CDR1 SNHLY, CDR2 FYNNEI. The CDR3 has 15 residues. V trimming: 6 bases; J trimming: 5 bases; junction bases outside the gene matches: 8. This CDR3 reads CASRQGLAINNEQFF. CDR3 nucleotide sequence: TGTGCCAGCAGGCAAGGACTAGCGATTAACAATGAGCAGTTCTTC.

The rearrangement links TRBV6-5 to TRBJ1-1; no clear D. Trimming took 2 bases from V and 4 from J, leaving 8 bases between them. There are 13 residues in the CDR3. From germline, CDR1 is MNHEY and CDR2 SVGAGI. Here the CDR3 reads CASSYTSPTEAFF. The DNA of the CDR3 is TGTGCCAGCAGTTACACCTCCCCCACTGAAGCTTTCTTT.

The chain is built from TRBV19 and TRBJ1-4; 10 bases are shared with TRBD1. Trimming at V came to 6 bases and at J to 8 bases, leaving 9 bases not matched to a gene. This CDR3 is 15 amino acids long. Germline CDR1 is LNHDA and CDR2 is SQIVND (reference sequence). The chain's CDR3 is CASSARDRGGEKLFF. CDR3 sequence (DNA): TGTGCCAGTAGCGCCCGGGACAGGGGTGGCGAAAAACTGTTTTTT. Based on the CDR3 plus reference TRBV19 and TRBJ1-4, the full variable domain is DGGITQSPKYLFRKEGQNVTLSCEQNLNHDAMYWYRQDPGQGLRLIYYSQIVNDFQKGDIAEGYSVSREKKESFPLTVTSAQKNPTAFYLCASSARDRGGEKLFFGSGTQLSVL.

This sequence joins TRBV28 and TRBJ2-5; 10 bases map to TRBD2. Trimming took 5 bases from V and 5 from J; bases not matched to a gene: 8. Per germline, CDR1 MDHEN and CDR2 SYDVKM. CDR3 length: 15 amino acids. The CDR3 protein is CASSPPSGSRETQYF. The CDR3 bases are TGTGCCAGCAGTCCTCCTAGCGGGAGTCGGGAGACCCAGTACTTC.

This rearrangement joins TRBV7-2 to TRBJ2-7; the D gene is possibly TRBD2 (6 bases). Germline V CDR1 and CDR2: SGHTA, FQGNSA. The CDR3 sequence is 13 residues long. V was trimmed by 2 bases and J by 3 bases, leaving 8 bases between them. CDR3 in DNA: TGTGCCAGCAGCTTATTCGGGGGCTACGAGCAGTACTTC. Its translation is CASSLFGGYEQYF.